This TCR beta chain appears in the sequencing data of a study of shared clonotypes between healthy human individuals. General observations from the study: On the whole, naive subsets had larger estimated richness than memory subsets had.

A note on this clone: The antigen is not known.

Germline loops: CDR1 SGDLS, CDR2 YYNGEE. This CDR3 comprises 15 residues. The V end lost 0 bases, the J end lost 3 bases, and 9 bases lay between the germline ends. Profiled with immunoSEQ multiplex PCR; TCRdb holds only in-frame clones, not every one. This table holds fewer than 1.6 million clones, approximately 98.5% found once. V and J are TRBV9 and TRBJ2-2; D is ambiguous. The sequenced sample consisted of naive CD4+ T cells sorted from blood. The subset here: CD45RA+ positively selected. The clonotype comes from a man younger than 45 in good health. The DNA of the CDR3 is TGTGCCAGCAGCGTAGCCTTACAACACACCGGGGAGCTGTTTTTT. It specifies CASSVALQHTGELFF.